This record concerns one T cell receptor beta chain sequence. Only a few counts were recorded for this clonotype. No antigen is known for it. No much larger clone exists at a distance of one base, and base qualities are not known. These data originate in a study of T-cell reconstitution after alpha-beta-depleted transplantation in children (dated by TCRdb to 2016 to 2018). Regarding the complete study: Using TCR repertoire profiling, the study quantitatively followed how T-cell immune reconstitution unfolded in children after TCRalphabeta/CD19-depleted allogeneic hematopoietic cell transplantation.

The treatment or condition label of this sample denotes: allogeneic hematopoietic cell transplantation with graft depleted of TCRalphabeta T cells and CD19 B cells. The children who served as transplant recipients had been given grafts of TCRalphabeta/CD19-depleted allogeneic hematopoietic cells. The investigation overall reported the following: In some patients, the high TCRbeta diversity seen at day 60 was put down to recipient T cells and intrathymic progenitors that had survived conditioning. Over subsequent months, a decline in hyperexpanded clone frequencies was noted, and after one year, T-cell counts and TCRbeta diversity were mostly ascribed to newly produced T cells. The apparently early alphabetaT-cell count recovery about two months after transplant was reportedly dependent on only several hundred rapidly expanded clones derived from non-depleted graft cells.

Library construction relied on PCR. Sequencer: Illumina HiSeq 2500. To normalize quantification of the TCRbeta repertoire, the TCR libraries were built with molecular barcoding that relied on unique molecular identifiers. The public sequencing data were trimmed at Q25 with fastp and processed into clonotypes with MiXCR by TCRdb, which kept only in-frame beta chains. When rows share a CDR3 protein, they turn into one entry using the most common DNA and genes. This sample gives under 150,000 distinct CDR3 sequences in total; roughly 10% of them show up just once. 24% of the sample comes from the top ten. For CDR1 and CDR2, the germline V gene (reference sequence) lists DFQATT and SNEGSKA. V and J are truncated by 1 base and 8 bases respectively, leaving an intervening sequence of 17 bases. The CDR3 runs 14 amino acids, cysteine and phenylalanine included. The kept DNA is CDR3 alone, 42 bases in frame from the first base.

This specimen consisted of PBMCs, mostly from graft donor cells, obtained 180 days after TCRalphabeta/CD19-depleted stem cell transplant. This clonotype was obtained from a girl in the first two years of life who had a stem cell transplant for combined immunodeficiency, so the T cells may come from the graft donor. Recombination joined TRBV20-1 with TRBJ1-1; the D segment could be TRBD1, given 5 matching bases. The CDR3 sequence is CSARGFYWGVEAFF. The bases read TGCAGTGCTAGAGGATTCTACTGGGGGGTCGAAGCTTTCTTT.